Listed below are T cell receptor beta chains from one sample, sequenced in a study of blood T cells in healthy people across ages. TCRdb re-analysed the 5' RACE reads in MiXCR, keeping a single row per CDR3 protein. The sample contains around 1,500,000 distinct CDR3 sequences, roughly 45% of which appear only once. Material for sequencing was blood. Source of these receptors: a woman in her late teens or twenties in good health. CDR3s include the opening cysteine and the closing phenylalanine or tryptophan. D genes are given only for firm matches. Clone sizes are given selectively: once, few, many, or a class where the clone is expanded.

V: TRBV6-1
D: TRBD2
J: TRBJ2-7
size: few
DNA: TGTGCCAGCAGGGACTTCGGGGGGGCCTACGAGCAGTACTTC
CDR3: CASRDFGGAYEQYF

V: TRBV3-1
D: NA
J: TRBJ2-7
size: NA
DNA: TGTGCCAGCAGCCAAGCGGTGGGAGTCTACGAGCAGTACTTC
CDR3: CASSQAVGVYEQYF

V: TRBV14
D: NA
J: TRBJ2-7
size: NA
DNA: TGTGCCAGCAGCCAAGGAGGGGCCTCCTCCTACGAGCAGTACTTC
CDR3: CASSQGGASSYEQYF

V: TRBV5-1
D: NA
J: TRBJ2-5
size: NA
DNA: TGCGCCAGCAGCATTCGAGCGGGACACAAGCGAGAGACCCAGTACTTC
CDR3: CASSIRAGHKRETQYF

V: TRBV6-1
D: TRBD1
J: TRBJ2-1
size: once
DNA: TGTGCCAGCAGTGAAGCTCCTCAGGTCAGGGGGCGATTGACCTACAATGAGCAGTTCTTC
CDR3: CASSEAPQVRGRLTYNEQFF

V: TRBV11-2
D: TRBD2
J: TRBJ2-5
size: NA
DNA: TGTGCCAGCAGCTTAGAGGGCGGGAGCAACAATGAGCAGTACTTC
CDR3: CASSLEGGSNNEQYF

V: TRBV9
D: NA
J: TRBJ2-1
size: few
DNA: TGTGCCAGCAGCGAGAACCGCTTCAATGAGCAGTTCTTC
CDR3: CASSENRFNEQFF

V: TRBV7-8
D: NA
J: TRBJ1-5
size: NA
DNA: TGTGCCAGCAGCTTAGTGGTTAGCAATCAGCCCCAGCATTTT
CDR3: CASSLVVSNQPQHF

V: TRBV20-1
D: NA
J: TRBJ1-6
size: few
DNA: TGCAGTGCTAGTATGGGCAATTCACCCCTCCACTTT
CDR3: CSASMGNSPLHF

V: TRBV12-3/TRBV12-4
D: TRBD2
J: TRBJ2-2
size: NA
DNA: TGTGCCAGCAGTGGAGGGACTAGCTATACCGGGGAGCTGTTTTTT
CDR3: CASSGGTSYTGELFF

V: TRBV5-1
D: NA
J: TRBJ1-1
size: few
DNA: TGCGCCAGCAGCCCCCTCGGGGTGAATACTGAAGCTTTCTTT
CDR3: CASSPLGVNTEAFF

V: TRBV4-2
D: NA
J: TRBJ2-1
size: NA
DNA: TGTGCCAGCAGCCCCATGACGGCAGCCTATGAGCAGTTCTTC
CDR3: CASSPMTAAYEQFF

V: TRBV20-1
D: NA
J: TRBJ2-5
size: NA
DNA: TGCAGTACTAGAGATAAAAAGGAGCAGTACTTC
CDR3: CSTRDKKEQYF